Each of the 4 T cell receptor beta chains below was sequenced from the same sample in a study of blood T cell repertoires in COVID-19 (dated by TCRdb to the early 2020s). Libraries were constructed by the immunoSEQ multiplex PCR assay. TCRdb mirrors the immuneACCESS table, restricted to in-frame sequences. Some clones are absent from its copies; in checked studies, under half trace to an unresolved V gene, and the reason for the others is unknown. The sample profile shows about 69,000 clones; 84% of them were found once. Roughly 13% of the sample goes to the ten largest clones. The material sequenced was peripheral blood. The source of these receptors is a man aged 50-60 years with COVID-19, enrolled during active disease.

CDR3 in amino acids: CASSHGLAASYEQYF. CDR3 DNA sequence: TGTGCCAGCAGCCACGGACTAGCGGCTTCCTACGAGCAGTACTTC. This chain uses TRBV3-1 (or the pseudogene TRBV3-2) with TRBJ2-7; 10 bases fit TRBD2. This CDR3 comprises 15 residues. The germline gives CDR1 LGHDT, CDR2 YNNKEL (reference sequence). Trimming at V came to 3 bases and at J to 1 base, leaving 3 bases not matched to a gene.

The CDR3 region is CASSFTWRDGYTF. For the CDR3, the DNA is TGTGCCAGCAGCTTCACGTGGAGGGATGGCTACACCTTC. The chain recombines TRBV7-2 with TRBJ1-2, with no clear D. Germline V CDR1 and CDR2: SGHTA, FQGNSA. Trimming shortened V by 3 bases and J by 6 bases, and 11 bases separated the two germline ends. The CDR3 spans 13 residues.

The V call is TRBV19, the J call TRBJ2-2, with TRBD1 matching 9 bases. This CDR3 is built from 15 residues. Per germline, CDR1 LNHDA and CDR2 SQIVND (reference sequence). After removal of 3 bases from V and 6 bases from J, the junction contained 5 bases not matched to a gene. CDR3 coding DNA: TGTGCCAGTAGTATTGGGGACAGGGCGCCCGGGGAGCTGTTTTTT. Its protein is CASSIGDRAPGELFF.

This chain uses TRBV7-6 with TRBJ1-2; perhaps TRBD1 as D (6 bases). Trimming shortened V by 5 bases and J by 7 bases, and 23 bases separated the two germline ends. Germline V gives CDR1 SGHVS, CDR2 FNYEAQ. The CDR3 sequence is 16 residues long. CDR3: CASSPRGGGLSGGYTF. In DNA form, the CDR3 reads TGTGCCAGCAGCCCACGAGGGGGGGGGTTGAGTGGTGGCTACACCTTC.